One sample yielded the 23 T cell receptor beta chains listed below, sequenced in a study of T cell changes during pregnancy in multiple sclerosis. Produced via immunoSEQ multiplex PCR; TCRdb's table is partial and in-frame only. This table holds 15,000 to 20,000 clones, approximately 88% found once. The sequenced sample was CD8+ T cells from peripheral blood mononuclear cells, obtained after pregnancy. These receptors came from a female donor in good health, enrolled as a control in a pregnancy study.

This clone was seen a handful of times. The chain uses TRBV13 and TRBJ1-2; TRBD1 aligns across 10 bases. V shed 5 bases, J shed 6 bases, and the junction held 9 bases outside the gene matches. Germline CDR1 PRHDT, CDR2 FYEKMQ (reference sequence). The CDR3 is 15 residues long. The DNA for the CDR3 is TGTGCCAGCAGCCCGTCGGGGACAGGGGAAAATGGCTACACCTTC. Translation gives CASSPSGTGENGYTF.

The chain joins TRBV10-2 to TRBJ1-3; a possible D gene is TRBD1 (5 bases). V was cut by 10 bases and J by 0 bases, with 13 bases left in between. CDR1 and CDR2 (germline): WSHSY, SAAADI. The length of the CDR3 is 14 residues. As DNA, the CDR3 is TGCGCCACCCTGGACGGGGGCTCTGGAAACACCATATATTTT. This gives the protein CATLDGGSGNTIYF.

The V gene is TRBV4-2, the J gene TRBJ2-7, with D perhaps matching TRBD1 (6 bases). Germline V CDR1 and CDR2: LGHNA, YNFKEQ. Trimming cost V 1 base and J 2 bases, with 12 bases left between them. The CDR3 loop spans 15 amino acids. In DNA form, the CDR3 reads TGTGCCAGCAGCCAAGTAAGGGGGTTAGCCTACGAGCAGTACTTC. Its translation is CASSQVRGLAYEQYF.

The gene calls are TRBV5-4 and TRBJ2-3; the match to TRBD2 covers 8 bases. CDR3 length: 20 amino acids. Germline V lookup: CDR1 SGHNT, CDR2 YYREEE (reference sequence). Losses at the gene ends were 2 bases for V and 0 bases for J; bases not matched to a gene: 17. This chain's CDR3 is CASSFEGLGVDLVSTDTQYF. CDR3 in DNA: TGTGCCAGCAGCTTTGAGGGACTAGGGGTCGACCTTGTTAGCACAGATACGCAGTATTTT.

In this sample, this clone turned up a few times. This CDR3 is CASSPETGGGETQYF. CDR3 nucleotide sequence: TGTGCCAGCAGCCCTGAGACGGGGGGTGGGGAGACCCAGTACTTC. The V call is TRBV4-2, the J call TRBJ2-5; 7 nucleotides match TRBD2. The CDR3 spans 15 residues. The V gene's germline CDR1 is LGHNA and CDR2 YNFKEQ. V lost 4 bases to trimming and J lost 5 bases; unmatched junction nucleotides: 10.

The V gene is TRBV9, the J gene TRBJ2-5; D gene uncertain. The V end lost 4 bases, the J end lost 0 bases, and 7 bases lay between the germline ends. Germline CDR1 SGDLS, CDR2 YYNGEE. The CDR3 loop spans 13 amino acids. For the CDR3, the DNA is TGTGCCAGCAGCTCACTGTACCAAGAGACCCAGTACTTC. Translation: CASSSLYQETQYF.

In this sample, this clone turned up a few times. This chain joins TRBV28 and TRBJ1-1, with TRBD1 matching over 7 bases. The CDR3 sequence is 14 residues long. CDR1 and CDR2 from the germline V gene are MDHEN and SYDVKM. Trimming took 5 bases from V and 0 from J; bases not matched to a gene: 3. The CDR3 nucleotides are TGTGCCAGCAGTGAGACAGGGTTGAACACTGAAGCTTTCTTT. This translates into CASSETGLNTEAFF.

The genes are TRBV5-3 and TRBJ1-1, with D unresolved. TRBV5-3 is an ORF, and what it does is uncertain. V lost 1 base to trimming and J lost 7 bases, with 11 bases between them. This CDR3 region has 13 residues. The CDR3 loop is CARSLWRIHEAFF. The CDR3 DNA reads TGTGCCAGAAGCTTGTGGCGGATACATGAAGCTTTCTTT.

This clone is a singleton in its sample. The rearrangement joins TRBV6-5 to TRBJ2-3; D uncertain. Between the trimmed V and J ends, which lost 0 bases and 4 bases, there was a span of 8 bases. This CDR3 comprises 14 residues. Germline CDR1 is MNHEY and CDR2 is SVGAGI. CDR3 in DNA: TGTGCCAGCAGTTACTCGCACAATCCAGATACGCAGTATTTT. Translation gives CASSYSHNPDTQYF.

This chain links TRBV6-1 with TRBJ2-1; 10 bases align to TRBD2. This CDR3 is built from 15 residues. The germline V gene has CDR1 MNHNS and CDR2 SASEGT. The V segment lost 8 bases and the J segment 8 bases; nucleotides outside the gene matches: 12. The CDR3 protein is CASVPLAGEAYEQFF. CDR3 nucleotides: TGTGCCAGCGTTCCCCTAGCGGGAGAAGCCTATGAGCAGTTCTTC.

This chain connects TRBV6-4 to TRBJ2-2, with 7 nucleotides matching TRBD2. The J segment lost 0 bases and the V segment lost 8 bases, leaving 6 bases of the junction unmatched. Germline V gene data show CDR1 as MRHNA and CDR2 as SNTAGT. The CDR3 is 15 amino acids. The CDR3 DNA reads as TGTGCCAGCGCCACTAGCGACACGAACACCGGGGAGCTGTTTTTT. It encodes CASATSDTNTGELFF.

The chain carries TRBV6-1 and TRBJ2-6; a possible D gene is TRBD2 (5 bases). The germline V gene encodes CDR1 MNHNS and CDR2 SASEGT. The CDR3 has 14 amino acids. The CDR3 is CSVGDHSGANVLTF. CDR3 nucleotide sequence: TGTTCCGTCGGGGATCACTCTGGGGCCAACGTCCTGACTTTC.

The V and J genes are TRBV4-1 and TRBJ2-7, with 12 bases matching TRBD2. CDR3 size: 14 residues. V trimming: 3 bases; J trimming: 4 bases; junction bases outside the gene matches: 1. Per germline, CDR1 MGHRA and CDR2 YSYEKL. The CDR3, as DNA: TGCGCCAGCAGCCAGGGACTAGCGGGTTACGAGCAGTACTTC. This encodes CASSQGLAGYEQYF.

This clone was found a few times. The chain employs TRBV28 and TRBJ2-7; 9 nucleotides line up with TRBD1. This CDR3 has 15 amino acids. Germline values: CDR1 MDHEN, CDR2 SYDVKM. After removal of 7 bases from V and 6 bases from J, the junction contained 13 bases not matched to a gene. The CDR3 nucleotides are TGTGCCAGCACTCCCCCGGGACAGGGTCCGTCCGAGCAGTACTTC. Protein sequence: CASTPPGQGPSEQYF.

V usage is TRBV11-3 and J usage is TRBJ2-3; D is uncertain. CDR1 is SGHNT, CDR2 YENEEA, per germline. CDR3 length: 15 amino acids. V gave up 4 bases and J gave up 0 bases, with 11 bases separating them. CDR3 in amino acids: CASSSSEESTDTQYF. As DNA, the CDR3 is TGTGCCAGCAGCTCGTCCGAGGAGAGCACAGATACGCAGTATTTT. The entire variable domain, with the rest obtained from reference TRBV11-3 and TRBJ2-3, is as follows: EAGVVQSPRYKIIEKKQPVAFWCNPISGHNTLYWYLQNLGQGPELLIRYENEEAVDDSQLPKDRFSAERLKGVDSTLKIQPAELGDSAVYLCASSSSEESTDTQYFGPGTRLTVL.

In this sample, this clone turned up once. V and J are TRBV6-5 and TRBJ1-2; D is ambiguous. Trimming pared 8 bases from V and 5 bases from J, leaving 12 bases between. CDR3 size: 12 residues. Germline lookup yields CDR1 MNHEY and CDR2 SVGAGI. The CDR3 loop reads CASGDAGYGYTF. The DNA of the CDR3 is TGTGCCAGCGGCGACGCAGGTTATGGCTACACCTTC.

The chain combines TRBV15 with TRBJ2-7, with 8 bases lining up with TRBD2. V lost 0 bases and J lost 4; bases outside the gene matches: 14. The CDR3 spans 18 residues. Looked up from germline, CDR1 is LNHNV and CDR2 is YYDKDF (reference sequence). The CDR3 coding sequence is TGTGCCACCAGCAGAGATCCCCAGGGTACTAGCGGCGCTTACGAGCAGTACTTC. Protein: CATSRDPQGTSGAYEQYF.

The genes are TRBV15 and TRBJ1-2, with 10 positions matching TRBD1. Germline loops: CDR1 LNHNV, CDR2 YYDKDF (reference sequence). V lost 2 bases to trimming and J lost 2 bases; unmatched junction nucleotides: 2. This CDR3 contains 15 residues. The CDR3, as DNA: TGTGCCACCAGCAGACCGGGACAGGGGAACTATGGCTACACCTTC. Translated: CATSRPGQGNYGYTF.

The count of this clone is one. The chain couples TRBV2 to TRBJ1-5; D gene unclear. The CDR3 is made up of 16 amino acids. V was shortened by 4 bases and J by 1 base, with 14 bases between the two germline ends. The germline CDR1 and CDR2 sequences are SNHLY and FYNNEI. The CDR3 region has the DNA TGTGCCAGCAGTGCGCTAGGCGGGCAGAGCAATCAGCCCCAGCATTTT. Residues: CASSALGGQSNQPQHF. Based on the CDR3 plus reference TRBV2 and TRBJ1-5, the full variable domain is EPEVTQTPSHQVTQMGQEVILRCVPISNHLYFYWYRQILGQKVEFLVSFYNNEISEKSEIFDDQFSVERPDGSNFTLKIRSTKLEDSAMYFCASSALGGQSNQPQHFGDGTRLSIL.

The genes are TRBV19 and TRBJ1-2, with D maybe TRBD1 (6 bases). The CDR3 loop spans 13 amino acids. Trimming removed 6 bases at V and 8 bases at J, with 16 bases between. Germline V CDR1 and CDR2: LNHDA, SQIVND (reference sequence). DNA for the CDR3: TGTGCCAGTAGCAGCGGGACATATAAGGGCTACACCTTC. It codes for CASSSGTYKGYTF.

This chain uses TRBV28 with TRBJ2-7; 7 positions match TRBD2. The CDR3 extends over 11 amino acids. The germline V gene has CDR1 MDHEN and CDR2 SYDVKM. The trim removed 5 bases at V and 7 bases at J, leaving 2 bases unmatched. CDR3 sequence (DNA): TGTGCCAGCAGTACCGGGGGGGAGCAGTACTTC. It specifies CASSTGGEQYF.

The J gene is TRBJ2-5, the V gene TRBV28; 7 positions match TRBD2. The length of the CDR3 is 15 residues. J gave up 11 bases and V 6 bases, and 18 bases lay outside the gene matches. Germline-derived CDR1 and CDR2 are MDHEN and SYDVKM. The chain's CDR3 is CASSYGGWHMREQYF. CDR3 nucleotides: TGTGCCAGCAGCTACGGGGGGTGGCACATGAGGGAGCAGTACTTC. Drawing the rest from reference TRBV28 and TRBJ2-5, the complete variable domain is DVKVTQSSRYLVKRTGEKVFLECVQDMDHENMFWYRQDPGLGLRLIYFSYDVKMKEKGDIPEGYSVSREKKERFSLILESASTNQTSMYLCASSYGGWHMREQYFGPGTRLLVL.

This chain connects TRBV5-4 to TRBJ2-2, with D perhaps TRBD1 (6 bases). This CDR3 spans 16 amino acids. V lost 0 bases and J lost 0, with 9 bases in between. CDR1 is SGHNT, CDR2 YYREEE, per germline (reference sequence). The CDR3 is CASSLGTASNTGELFF. The CDR3 bases are TGTGCCAGCAGCTTGGGGACAGCCTCGAACACCGGGGAGCTGTTTTTT.